The source of this T cell receptor beta chain is a study of CD8 T cells in Susac syndrome (dated by TCRdb to the late 2010s). In the study overall: Whether CD8+ T cell activation and differentiation in Susac syndrome was antigen driven was tested using repertoire sequencing. The clonality of the CD8+ T cell repertoire was compared across approximately 11 healthy donors, some 14 Susac syndrome patients and under 18 multiple sclerosis patients. Results the study describes overall, beyond this receptor: The number of individuals in the TCR sequencing and HLA analysis was acknowledged as relatively small.

High-throughput TCR beta sequencing profiled peripheral blood CD8+ and CD4+ T cells from healthy donors, Susac syndrome patients and multiple sclerosis patients. Healthy donors were age- and sex-matched controls. Bulk CD8+ and CD4+ T cells were purified magnetically by negative isolation, whereas CD8+ TEMRA cells were enriched by FACS. Blood was drawn into EDTA tubes, processed within 24 hours, and PBMCs were isolated by density gradient centrifugation. PBMCs intended for TCR sequencing were cryopreserved in liquid nitrogen and thawed later in a water bath at 37 degrees C. Purity of sorted or isolated CD4+, CD8+ and CD8+ TEMRA cells was at least 90%. RNA was extracted using the RNeasy kit, and about 0.45 to 1 ug of the RNA was reverse transcribed with random hexamers. The immunoSEQ multiplex PCR assay, which covers 54 Vbeta and 13 Jbeta segments, was used to amplify TCR beta CDR3 regions. PCR amplification bias was corrected by using a synthetic template baseline for primer optimization and computational correction. Per the authors' processing: Reads were annotated to V, D and J genes per IMGT and analyzed with immunoSEQ Analyzer, keeping only productive sequences. To calculate clonality, Shannon entropy was normalized by log2 of the number of productive unique sequences and then subtracted from one. For each patient and control, public and private clones were evaluated within the 100 most prevalent clones. Clones were defined as Susac-specific when absent from the healthy and MS cohorts, from 1,000 to 1,100 published viral clones and from other ImmuneACCESS disease sequences. In TCRdb, the public reads were trimmed at Q25 with fastp and aligned with MiXCR, with productive beta chains retained. Every CDR3 protein is listed once, alongside the most common genes and DNA of its rows. The V and J calls were not made by the authors but by TCRdb's processing. Here the sample has about 120,000 distinct CDR3 sequences; around 92% occur a single time. Approximately 0.12% of the sample comes from the top ten.

In the case of this clonotype: Its antigen is unknown. Per-nucleotide qualities are absent, and no much larger clonotype sits a single base away.

Looking up the germline V gene (reference sequence) yields CDR1 SEHNR and CDR2 FQNEAQ. V is pared back by 4 bases and J by 8 bases, with 11 bases lying between the germline termini. From the cysteine up to the phenylalanine, the CDR3 has a length of 12 residues. Just CDR3 DNA is preserved here, 36 bases in frame from base 1. Recombination joined TRBV7-9 with TRBJ1-1; D gene: possibly TRBD1, on 5 matching bases. Sequencing was performed on CD8+ T cells from PBMCs. This sequence was found in a human donor in good health. The nucleotide sequence is TGTGCCAGCAGCTCCGGGGCCTCAGAAGCTTTCTTT. Its product reads: CASSSGASEAFF. Reference TRBV7-9 and TRBJ1-1 proteins supply the regions before and after the CDR3; the full variable domain is: DTGVSQNPRHKITKRGQNVTFRCDPISEHNRLYWYRQTLGQGPEFLTYFQNEAQLEKSRLLSDRFSAERPKGSFSTLEIQRTEQGDSAMYLCASSSGASEAFFGQGTRLTVV.